The entry below gives a single TCR beta chain sequence along with its context. Antigen specificity is unknown. This entry belongs to a study of graft-versus-host responses after intestinal transplantation. Study-level findings and limits: The study associated peak circulating GvH clone levels with early post-transplant HvG declines.

Trimming cost V 1 base and J 2 bases; bases outside gene matches: 5. The CDR3 covers 16 residues. Germline V gene data show CDR1 as SQVTM and CDR2 as ANQGSEA. Sequencing used immunoSEQ multiplex PCR; TCRdb keeps in-frame clones, though not all of them. The sample has about 70,000 clones, about 90% seen once. The rearrangement uses TRBV29-1 and TRBJ2-3, with TRBD2 identical over 11 bases. This sequence originates from a human donor who was the organ donor for an intestinal transplant. Material: unstimulated CD8+ T cells sorted from spleen or lymph node cells, obtained before transplant. DNA of the CDR3: TGCAGCGTTGAAGTGGCTAGCGGGGGGTTCACAGATACGCAGTATTTT. Translated, it gives CSVEVASGGFTDTQYF.